The clone carrying this T cell receptor (beta chain) was seen a single time. This sample was included in a study of shared T cell receptors in the human thymus. The ends were cut back, 5 bases at V and 0 bases at J, with 20 bases in the middle. This CDR3 contains 18 residues. Germline CDR1 and CDR2: SGHDN and FVKESK. This table comes from immunoSEQ multiplex PCR, and its TCRdb copy is limited to in-frame clones, with some not included. The table includes approximately 730,000 clones, 80% to 90% detected once. The same data also contributed to another study, on human thymus T cells.

The rearrangement uses TRBV14 and TRBJ1-3, with D possibly matching TRBD1 (5 bases). The sequence was collected from a girl in the first two years of life with a congenital heart defect. Specimen: thymocytes. The CDR3 spells CASSGDSLPDFSGNTIYF. Written as DNA, the CDR3 is TGTGCCAGCAGCGGCGACAGCTTACCTGACTTCTCTGGAAACACCATATATTTT.